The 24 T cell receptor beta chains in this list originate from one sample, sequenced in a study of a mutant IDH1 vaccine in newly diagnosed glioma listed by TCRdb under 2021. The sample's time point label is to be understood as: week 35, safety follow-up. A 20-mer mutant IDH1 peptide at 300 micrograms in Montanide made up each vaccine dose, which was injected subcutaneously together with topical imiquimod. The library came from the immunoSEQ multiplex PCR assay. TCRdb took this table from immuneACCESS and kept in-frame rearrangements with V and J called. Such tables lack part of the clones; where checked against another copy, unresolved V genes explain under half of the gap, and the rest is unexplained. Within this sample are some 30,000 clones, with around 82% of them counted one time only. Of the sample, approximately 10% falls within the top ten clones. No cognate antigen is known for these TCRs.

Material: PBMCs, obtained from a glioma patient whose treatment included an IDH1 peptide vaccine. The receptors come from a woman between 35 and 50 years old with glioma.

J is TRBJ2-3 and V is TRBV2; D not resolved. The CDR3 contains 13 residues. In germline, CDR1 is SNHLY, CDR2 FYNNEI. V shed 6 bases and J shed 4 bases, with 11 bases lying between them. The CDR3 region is CASSSRIPDTQYF. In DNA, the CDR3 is TGTGCCAGCAGCTCTCGAATCCCAGATACGCAGTATTTT.

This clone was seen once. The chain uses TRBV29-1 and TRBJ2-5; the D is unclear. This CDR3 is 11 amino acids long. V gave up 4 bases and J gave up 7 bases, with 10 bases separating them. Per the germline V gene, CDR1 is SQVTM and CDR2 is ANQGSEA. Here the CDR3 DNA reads TGCAGCGTTGTAAAATGGGGGACCCAGTACTTC. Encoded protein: CSVVKWGTQYF.

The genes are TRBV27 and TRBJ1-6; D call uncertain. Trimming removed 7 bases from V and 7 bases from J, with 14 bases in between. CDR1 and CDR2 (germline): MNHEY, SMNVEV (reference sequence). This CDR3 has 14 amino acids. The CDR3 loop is CASKERLTNSPLHF. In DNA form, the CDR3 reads TGTGCCAGCAAAGAAAGGCTGACCAATTCACCCCTCCACTTT.

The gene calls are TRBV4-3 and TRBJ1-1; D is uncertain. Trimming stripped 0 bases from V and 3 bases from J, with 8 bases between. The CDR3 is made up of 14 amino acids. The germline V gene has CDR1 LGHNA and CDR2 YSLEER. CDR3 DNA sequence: TGCGCCAGCAGCCAAGAGTGGACTGACACTGAAGCTTTCTTT. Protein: CASSQEWTDTEAFF.

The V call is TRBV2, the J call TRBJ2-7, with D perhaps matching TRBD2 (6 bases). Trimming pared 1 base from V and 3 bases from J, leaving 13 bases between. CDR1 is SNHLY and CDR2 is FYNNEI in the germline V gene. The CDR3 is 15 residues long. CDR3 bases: TGTGCCAGCAGTGAAGACCCTGGGACTGGCTACGAGCAGTACTTC. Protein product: CASSEDPGTGYEQYF.

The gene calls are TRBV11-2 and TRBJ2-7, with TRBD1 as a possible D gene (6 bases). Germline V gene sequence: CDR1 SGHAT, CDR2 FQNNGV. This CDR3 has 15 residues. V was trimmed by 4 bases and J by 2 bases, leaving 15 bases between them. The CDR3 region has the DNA TGTGCCAGCAGCTCCCTCCGGGACAAGACCTACGAGCAGTACTTC. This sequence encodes CASSSLRDKTYEQYF.

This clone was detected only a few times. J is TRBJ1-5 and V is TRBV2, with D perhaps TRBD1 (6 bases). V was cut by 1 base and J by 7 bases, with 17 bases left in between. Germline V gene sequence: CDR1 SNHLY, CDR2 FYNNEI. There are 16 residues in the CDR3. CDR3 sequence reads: CASSEGIGGNFQPQHF. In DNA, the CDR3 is TGTGCCAGCAGTGAAGGTATAGGGGGGAATTTCCAGCCCCAGCATTTT.

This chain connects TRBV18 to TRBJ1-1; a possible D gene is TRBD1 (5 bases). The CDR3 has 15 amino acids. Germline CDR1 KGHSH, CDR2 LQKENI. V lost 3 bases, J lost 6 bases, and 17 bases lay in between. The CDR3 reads CASSPPWGKNAEAFF. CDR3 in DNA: TGTGCCAGCTCACCTCCGTGGGGGAAAAACGCTGAAGCTTTCTTT.

The CDR3 protein is CASSKGNTEAFF. In DNA form, the CDR3 reads TGCGCCAGCAGTAAGGGAAACACTGAAGCTTTCTTT. This chain connects TRBV4-1 to TRBJ1-1; D is uncertain. The V end was cut by 6 bases, the J end by 2 bases, with 7 bases between. The CDR3 is made up of 12 amino acids. Looked up from germline, CDR1 is MGHRA and CDR2 is YSYEKL.

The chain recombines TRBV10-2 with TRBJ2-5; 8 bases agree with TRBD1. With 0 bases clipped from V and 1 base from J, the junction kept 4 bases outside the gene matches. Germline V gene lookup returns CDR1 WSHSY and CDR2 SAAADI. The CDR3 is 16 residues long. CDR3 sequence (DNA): TGCGCCAGCAGTGAGTCGTACAGGGGGACCCAAGAGACCCAGTACTTC. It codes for CASSESYRGTQETQYF.

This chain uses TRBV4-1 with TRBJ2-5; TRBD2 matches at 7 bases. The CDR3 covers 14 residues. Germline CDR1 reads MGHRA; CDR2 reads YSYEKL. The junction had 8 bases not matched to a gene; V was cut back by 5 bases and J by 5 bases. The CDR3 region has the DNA TGCGCCAGCAGCTTGGGGGAGGGTTGGGAGACCCAGTACTTC. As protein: CASSLGEGWETQYF.

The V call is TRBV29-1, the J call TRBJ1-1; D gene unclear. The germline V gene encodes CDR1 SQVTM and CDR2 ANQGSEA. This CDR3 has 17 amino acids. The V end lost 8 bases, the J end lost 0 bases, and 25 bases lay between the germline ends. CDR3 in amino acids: CSSARGGMGFMNTEAFF. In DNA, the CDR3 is TGCAGCTCCGCCCGCGGCGGGATGGGATTTATGAACACTGAAGCTTTCTTT. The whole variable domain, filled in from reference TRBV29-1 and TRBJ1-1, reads SAVISQKPSRDICQRGTSLTIQCQVDSQVTMMFWYRQQPGQSLTLIATANQGSEATYESGFVIDKFPISRPNLTFSTLTVSNMSPEDSSIYLCSSARGGMGFMNTEAFFGQGTRLTVV.

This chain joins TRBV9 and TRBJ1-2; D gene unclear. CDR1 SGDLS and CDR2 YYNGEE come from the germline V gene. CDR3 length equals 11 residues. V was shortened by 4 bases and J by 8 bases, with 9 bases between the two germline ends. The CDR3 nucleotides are TGTGCCAGCAGCTCCAGAGGGGGCTACACCTTC. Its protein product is CASSSRGGYTF.

DNA for the CDR3: TGCGCCAGCAGCTTACAGGGGGCCGCGACTGAAGCTTTCTTT. Its protein product is CASSLQGAATEAFF. V gene TRBV5-1 combines with J gene TRBJ1-1; the match to TRBD1 covers 9 bases. Losses at the gene ends were 2 bases for V and 5 bases for J; bases not matched to a gene: 4. Germline V gene sequence: CDR1 SGHRS, CDR2 YFSETQ. The CDR3 is made up of 14 amino acids.

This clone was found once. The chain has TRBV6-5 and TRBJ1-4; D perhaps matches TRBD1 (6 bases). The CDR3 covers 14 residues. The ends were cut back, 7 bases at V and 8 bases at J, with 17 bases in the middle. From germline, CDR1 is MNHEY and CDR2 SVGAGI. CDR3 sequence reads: CASTRGGQREKLFF. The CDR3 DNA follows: TGTGCCAGCACCCGTGGGGGCCAAAGAGAAAAACTGTTTTTT.

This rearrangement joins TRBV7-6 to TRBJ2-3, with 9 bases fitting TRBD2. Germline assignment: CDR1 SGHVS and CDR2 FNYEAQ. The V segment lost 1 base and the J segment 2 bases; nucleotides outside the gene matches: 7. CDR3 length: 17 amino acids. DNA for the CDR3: TGTGCCAGCAGCTTAGACGAGCGGGGGGCCAACACAGATACGCAGTATTTT. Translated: CASSLDERGANTDTQYF. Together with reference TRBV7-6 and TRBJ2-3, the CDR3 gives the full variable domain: GAGVSQSPRYKVTKRGQDVALRCDPISGHVSLYWYRQALGQGPEFLTYFNYEAQQDKSGLPNDRFSAERPEGSISTLTIQRTEQRDSAMYRCASSLDERGANTDTQYFGPGTRLTVL.

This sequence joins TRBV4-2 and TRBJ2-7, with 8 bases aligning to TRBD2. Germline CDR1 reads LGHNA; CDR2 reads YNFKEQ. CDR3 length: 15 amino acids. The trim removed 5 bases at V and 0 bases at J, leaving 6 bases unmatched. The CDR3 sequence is CASSSTSGSSYEQYF. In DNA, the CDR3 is TGTGCCAGCAGCTCTACTAGCGGTAGCTCCTACGAGCAGTACTTC.

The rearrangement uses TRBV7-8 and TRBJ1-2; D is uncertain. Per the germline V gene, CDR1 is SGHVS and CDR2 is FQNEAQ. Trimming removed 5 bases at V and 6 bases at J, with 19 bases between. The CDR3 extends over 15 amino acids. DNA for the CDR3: TGTGCCAGCAGCGCCCGGGCCCTACTGGAGGATGGCTACACCTTC. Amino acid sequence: CASSARALLEDGYTF.

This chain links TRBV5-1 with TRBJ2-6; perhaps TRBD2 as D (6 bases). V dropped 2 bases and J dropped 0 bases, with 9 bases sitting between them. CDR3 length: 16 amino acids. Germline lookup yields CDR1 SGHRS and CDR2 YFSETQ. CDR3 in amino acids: CASSLGAGSGANVLTF. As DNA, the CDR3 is TGCGCCAGCAGCTTAGGAGCGGGCTCTGGGGCCAACGTCCTGACTTTC. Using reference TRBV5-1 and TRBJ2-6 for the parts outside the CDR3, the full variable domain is KAGVTQTPRYLIKTRGQQVTLSCSPISGHRSVSWYQQTPGQGLQFLFEYFSETQRNKGNFPGRFSGRQFSNSRSEMNVSTLELGDSALYLCASSLGAGSGANVLTFGAGSRLTVL.

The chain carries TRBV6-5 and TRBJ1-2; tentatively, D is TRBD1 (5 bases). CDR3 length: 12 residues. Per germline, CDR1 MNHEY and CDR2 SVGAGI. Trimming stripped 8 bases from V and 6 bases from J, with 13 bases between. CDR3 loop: CASSREGHGYTF. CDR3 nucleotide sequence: TGTGCCAGCTCCAGGGAGGGGCATGGCTACACCTTC.

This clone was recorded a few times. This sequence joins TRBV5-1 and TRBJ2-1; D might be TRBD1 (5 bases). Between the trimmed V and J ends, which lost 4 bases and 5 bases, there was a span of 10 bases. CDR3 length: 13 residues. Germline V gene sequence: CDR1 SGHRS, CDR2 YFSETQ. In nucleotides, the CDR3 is TGCGCCAGCAGCACGGACACTCACAATGAGCAGTTCTTC. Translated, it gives CASSTDTHNEQFF.

For the CDR3, the DNA is TGCGCCAGCAGCCGACCTTCCGACAGGGATGGCGAGCAGTACTTC. The encoded protein is CASSRPSDRDGEQYF. This chain connects TRBV5-1 to TRBJ2-7; 7 positions agree with TRBD1. CDR3 size: 15 residues. The V gene end was trimmed by 4 bases and the J gene end by 6 bases; junction bases not matched to a gene: 13. The germline CDR1 and CDR2 sequences are SGHRS and YFSETQ.

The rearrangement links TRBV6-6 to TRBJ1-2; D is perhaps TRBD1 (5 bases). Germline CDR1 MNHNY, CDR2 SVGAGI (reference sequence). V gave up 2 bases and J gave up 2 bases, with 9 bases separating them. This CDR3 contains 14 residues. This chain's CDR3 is CASSYGWGNYGYTF. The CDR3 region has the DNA TGTGCCAGCAGTTACGGGTGGGGCAACTATGGCTACACCTTC.

The CDR3 here is CASRRRPGDTQYF. CDR3 bases: TGTGCCAGCAGACGCAGACCGGGAGATACGCAGTATTTT. The chain employs TRBV9 and TRBJ2-3; D is ambiguous. The CDR3 contains 13 residues. The ends were cut back, 5 bases at V and 5 bases at J, with 12 bases in the middle. Germline CDR1 SGDLS, CDR2 YYNGEE.